This is a list of T cell receptor beta chains from one sample in a study of blood T cells in healthy people across ages. TCRdb re-called the 5' RACE reads with MiXCR, one entry per CDR3 protein. The table has some 1.5 million distinct CDR3 sequences, approximately 39% seen once; the top ten hold roughly 3.7%. The sample was blood. The receptor source for this set is a woman aged 18-30 years in good health. CDR3s include the opening cysteine and the closing phenylalanine or tryptophan. Each record gives: clone size, D gene, V gene, J gene, CDR3 DNA, CDR3 protein. The D gene is left open where the match is weak. The size entry is marked missing in some rows and otherwise reads once, few, many or a size class.

>many|NA|TRBV29-1|TRBJ2-1
TGCAGCGTTGAAGGGGGCTCCTACAATGAGCAGTTCTTC
CSVEGGSYNEQFF
>NA|NA|TRBV6-2/TRBV6-3|TRBJ2-5
TGTGCCAGCAGTGACTCCTACCAAGAGACCCAGTACTTC
CASSDSYQETQYF
>few|TRBD1|TRBV5-1|TRBJ1-2
TGCGCCAGCAGGTCCTACCGGACAGGGGGATATGGCTACACCTTC
CASRSYRTGGYGYTF
>few|TRBD2|TRBV13|TRBJ2-1
TGTGCCAGCAGCTACGGGACTAGCAGATTCAATGAGCAGTTCTTC
CASSYGTSRFNEQFF
>NA|TRBD2|TRBV7-2|TRBJ2-4
TGTGCCAGCAGCTTAGGGTTCGCGGGAGTGGAGGGCATTCAGTACTTC
CASSLGFAGVEGIQYF
>NA|NA|TRBV7-2|TRBJ2-3
TGTGCCAGCAGCCCCCTAGCGCCAGATACGCAGTATTTT
CASSPLAPDTQYF
>NA|NA|TRBV4-3|TRBJ1-2
TGCGCCAGCAGCCAAGATATCGGCGGCGGTTTAAACTATGGCTACACCTTC
CASSQDIGGGLNYGYTF
>few|NA|TRBV10-3|TRBJ2-3
TGTGCCATAGGGGTCGGACAGCTCCCTACAGATACGCAGTATTTT
CAIGVGQLPTDTQYF
>NA|TRBD1|TRBV29-1|TRBJ1-2
TGCAGCGTTGAAGATCTATTGACAGGGGGCGATTCCCAATTTCGTCTTAACTATGGCTACACCTTC
CSVEDLLTGGDSQFRLNYGYTF
>NA|TRBD1|TRBV27|TRBJ1-1
TGTGCCAGCGCCACGACAGGGTTCGCTGAAGCTTTCTTT
CASATTGFAEAFF
>NA|TRBD2|TRBV20-1|TRBJ2-1
TGCAGTGCCGTCGTAGCGGGAGGGCCCTACAATGAGCAGTTCTTC
CSAVVAGGPYNEQFF
>few|TRBD2|TRBV4-1|TRBJ2-1
TGCGCCAGCAGCCCTGGGACTAGCGGGGCACGGGAGCAGTTCTTC
CASSPGTSGAREQFF
>NA|NA|TRBV12-3/TRBV12-4|TRBJ1-1
TGTGCCAGCAGCCGAGGGAAATACACTGAAGCTTTCTTT
CASSRGKYTEAFF
>many|NA|TRBV7-9|TRBJ1-4
TGTGCCAGCAGCTCGACAGAGAATGAAAAACTGTTTTTT
CASSSTENEKLFF
>NA|NA|TRBV30|TRBJ2-6
TGTGCCAGCCACTCGGGGGCTGGGGCCAACGTCCTGACTTTC
CASHSGAGANVLTF
>NA|NA|TRBV21-1|TRBJ2-3
TGTGCCAGCAGCAAAGATGGCAGGGGCCCTCTCAACGATACGCAGTATTTT
CASSKDGRGPLNDTQYF
>NA|NA|TRBV6-1|TRBJ1-5
TGTGCCAGCAGTGGGGGCAGTGGGATTTGGACAGTGAGCAATCAGCCCCAGCATTTT
CASSGGSGIWTVSNQPQHF
>NA|NA|TRBV3-1|TRBJ2-5
TGTGCCAGCAGCCAGGGCATCTTCGATGAGCAGTACTTC
CASSQGIFDEQYF
>few|TRBD1|TRBV30|TRBJ2-7
TGTGCCTGGGACAGGGGCCTGACCTACGAGCAGTACTTC
CAWDRGLTYEQYF
>NA|NA|TRBV9|TRBJ1-5
TGTGCCAGCAGTCCCAGGGGCCATCCCTCACATCCTAATAGCAATCAGCCCCAGAATTTT
CASSPRGHPSHPNSNQPQNF
>few|NA|TRBV10-3|TRBJ1-5
TGTGCCATCGGGTGGGGCCTCAATCAGCCCCAGCATTTT
CAIGWGLNQPQHF
>NA|NA|TRBV12-3/TRBV12-4|TRBJ1-4
TGTGCCAGCAGCTTCGCGGGTTTCTCGGGTACTAATGAAAAACTGTTTTTT
CASSFAGFSGTNEKLFF
>once|NA|TRBV7-9|TRBJ1-4
TGTGCCAGCAGCAACTACAGGAGCTTTAATGAAAAACTGTTTTTT
CASSNYRSFNEKLFF
>NA|NA|TRBV20-1|TRBJ2-2
TGCAGTGCTAGGTCGGGACTTAACACCGGGGAGCTGTTTTTT
CSARSGLNTGELFF
>NA|NA|TRBV21-1|TRBJ1-5
TGTGCCAGCAGCAAAGGGCCACAGGCCAGCAATCAGCCCCAGCATTTT
CASSKGPQASNQPQHF
>NA|NA|TRBV6-6|TRBJ2-5
TGTGCCAGCAGTCGACAGAGCGGGCAGTACTTC
CASSRQSGQYF
>NA|NA|TRBV27|TRBJ2-1
TGTGCCAGCACCCTGGGGAATACCCCTTGGCATGAGCAGTTCTTC
CASTLGNTPWHEQFF
>NA|NA|TRBV20-1|TRBJ1-2
TGCAGTGCTAGAGTCGCGGATACCCTAGGGGGCTACACCTTC
CSARVADTLGGYTF
>few|TRBD1|TRBV28|TRBJ2-7
TGTGCCAGCAGTTGGGGCAGGGGGAACATCTCCTACGAGCAGTACTTC
CASSWGRGNISYEQYF
>NA|NA|TRBV16|TRBJ2-1
TGTGCCAGCAGCCAACAACGACAGTATCCCTACAATGAGCAGTTCTTC
CASSQQRQYPYNEQFF
>NA|TRBD2|TRBV12-3/TRBV12-4|TRBJ2-1
TGTGCCAGCAGTCCGGGACTAGCGAGGGTCGATGAGCAGTTCTTC
CASSPGLARVDEQFF
>NA|NA|TRBV14|TRBJ2-6
TGTGCCAGCAGGTCCAAGATTACGGCCGGAGTCGAGGCCAACGTCCTGACTTTC
CASRSKITAGVEANVLTF
>NA|NA|TRBV20-1|TRBJ2-2
TGCAGTGCTAGAGCCTCCTTAGGTGGGGAGCTGTTTTTT
CSARASLGGELFF
>NA|NA|TRBV7-2|TRBJ2-7
TGTGCCAGCAGCTTAGGACAGCTTACCGAGCAGTACTTC
CASSLGQLTEQYF
>NA|NA|TRBV27|TRBJ1-6
TGTGCCAGCAGCACCGACAGCTATAATTCACCCCTCCACTTT
CASSTDSYNSPLHF
>NA|NA|TRBV30|TRBJ2-5
TGTGCCTGGAGTGTTTGGGCGGAAGAGACCCAGTACTTC
CAWSVWAEETQYF
>NA|NA|TRBV7-2|TRBJ2-7
TGTGCCAGCAGCGTAGGACTTACTACCTACGAGCAGTACTTC
CASSVGLTTYEQYF
>NA|NA|TRBV29-1|TRBJ2-1
TGCAGCGTTGAACCGGGGGCTGGCTACAATGAGCAGTTCTTC
CSVEPGAGYNEQFF
>once|TRBD2|TRBV4-2|TRBJ2-7
TGTGCCAGCAGCCAAGATGGGACTAGCAATGAGCAGTACTTC
CASSQDGTSNEQYF
>NA|NA|TRBV20-1|TRBJ1-5
TGCAGTGCGGGTTACGGATATAGCAATCAGCCCCAGCATTTT
CSAGYGYSNQPQHF
>few|NA|TRBV6-2/TRBV6-3|TRBJ1-1
TGTGCCAGCAGTTACCCCCCTGGGGGGGCGGTGGGCACTGAAGCTTTCTTT
CASSYPPGGAVGTEAFF
>NA|NA|TRBV5-1|TRBJ1-2
TGCGCCAGCAGCCAATACCCTTTGGAGGAGGGCTACACCTTC
CASSQYPLEEGYTF
>NA|NA|TRBV13|TRBJ2-3
TGTGCCAGCAGCTCCTCCGAGGAAACAGATACGCAGTATTTT
CASSSSEETDTQYF
>many|TRBD1|TRBV4-3|TRBJ2-7
TGCGCCAGCAGCCAAGATGACAGGGCTATCTACGAGCAGTACTTC
CASSQDDRAIYEQYF
>few|TRBD2|TRBV9|TRBJ2-3
TGTGCCAGCAGCGTAGTTGGGACTAGCATCGCAGATACGCAGTATTTT
CASSVVGTSIADTQYF